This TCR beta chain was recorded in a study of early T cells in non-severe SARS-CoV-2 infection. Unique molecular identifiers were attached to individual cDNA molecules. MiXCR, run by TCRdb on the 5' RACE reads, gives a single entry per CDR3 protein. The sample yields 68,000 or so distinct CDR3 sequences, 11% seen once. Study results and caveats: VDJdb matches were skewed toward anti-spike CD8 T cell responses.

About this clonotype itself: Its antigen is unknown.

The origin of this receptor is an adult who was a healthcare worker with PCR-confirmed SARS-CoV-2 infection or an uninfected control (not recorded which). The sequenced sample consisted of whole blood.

CDR3 amino acids: CASREDRKVVQFF. DNA of the CDR3: TGTGCCAGCAGGGAAGACAGGAAGGTAGTGCAGTTCTTC. The V call is TRBV5-5, the J call TRBJ2-1, with a weak D call TRBD1 (6 bases). Looked up from germline, CDR1 is SGHKS and CDR2 is YYEKEE (reference sequence). Trimming cost V 5 bases and J 12 bases, with 18 bases left between them. The CDR3 is made up of 13 amino acids. Looking up the rest from reference TRBV5-5 and TRBJ2-1 gives the full variable domain: DAGVTQSPTHLIKTRGQQVTLRCSPISGHKSVSWYQQVLGQGPQFIFQYYEKEERGRGNFPDRFSARQFPNYSSELNVNALLLGDSALYLCASREDRKVVQFFGPGTRLTVL.